The T cell receptor beta chain described here comes from a study of CD8 T cells in ankylosing spondylitis. Germline V gives CDR1 SGHNT, CDR2 YENEEA. V shed 5 bases, J shed 2 bases, and the junction held 12 bases outside the gene matches. The length of the CDR3 is 16 residues. TCR beta libraries were made by quantitative 5'-RACE with molecular barcodes. Each CDR3 protein is one row after TCRdb ran MiXCR on the 5' RACE reads. The data contain 150,000 to 200,000 distinct CDR3 sequences, roughly 18% of them singletons. This clonotype was counted between two and nine times. This chain links TRBV11-3 with TRBJ2-7; 7 bases agree with TRBD1. Material for sequencing was blood, either unsorted or a sorted T cell fraction (not recorded which). The receptor's source is a male donor aged 10-30 years with ankylosing spondylitis or in good health (not recorded which). In nucleotides, the CDR3 is TGTGCCAGCAGCCCATCGAGGGGACAGATAACCTACGAGCAGTACTTC. Translated, it gives CASSPSRGQITYEQYF.